The 28 T cell receptor beta chains in this list originate from one sample, sequenced in a study of blood T cell repertoires in COVID-19. Profiled with immunoSEQ multiplex PCR; TCRdb holds only in-frame clones, not every one. The table has about 160,000 clones, 85% to 95% seen once; the top ten hold roughly 4.4%. The specimen was peripheral blood. These TCRs come from a woman between 50 and 59 years old with acute or convalescent COVID-19.

This chain uses TRBV7-9 with TRBJ1-1; tentative D call: TRBD1 (5 bases). This CDR3 comprises 13 residues. CDR1 is SEHNR, CDR2 FQNEAQ, per germline (reference sequence). Deletions cut 4 bases from V and 3 bases from J, with 9 bases between. CDR3 in DNA: TGTGCCAGCAGCTGGGGGAGGGACACTGAAGCTTTCTTT. Its protein is CASSWGRDTEAFF. Supplemented by reference TRBV7-9 and TRBJ1-1, the full variable domain reads DTGVSQNPRHKITKRGQNVTFRCDPISEHNRLYWYRQTLGQGPEFLTYFQNEAQLEKSRLLSDRFSAERPKGSFSTLEIQRTEQGDSAMYLCASSWGRDTEAFFGQGTRLTVV.

This clone was seen once. V usage is TRBV4-1 and J usage is TRBJ2-1, with D possibly matching TRBD1 (6 bases). Deletions cut 2 bases from V and 0 bases from J, with 14 bases between. Germline V gene sequence: CDR1 MGHRA, CDR2 YSYEKL. The CDR3 has 17 residues. The chain's CDR3 is CASSQPTRQVSYNEQFF. For the CDR3, the DNA is TGCGCCAGCAGCCAACCCACGAGACAGGTCTCCTACAATGAGCAGTTCTTC.

This rearrangement joins TRBV2 to TRBJ2-3, with D possibly being TRBD2 (6 bases). Per the germline V gene, CDR1 is SNHLY and CDR2 is FYNNEI. The germline V and J ends were trimmed by 6 bases and 6 bases, with 10 bases remaining between them. The CDR3 runs 12 residues. The CDR3 protein is CASREGQDTQYF. The CDR3 nucleotides read TGTGCCAGCAGGGAGGGCCAGGATACGCAGTATTTT.

The rearrangement links TRBV5-1 to TRBJ2-5; 9 bases map to TRBD2. Germline CDR1 is SGHRS and CDR2 is YFSETQ. Trimming cost V 3 bases and J 2 bases; bases outside gene matches: 8. The CDR3 has 16 residues. CDR3 sequence reads: CASSSRLAGLQETQYF. The CDR3 DNA follows: TGCGCCAGCAGCTCCCGGCTAGCGGGGTTACAAGAGACCCAGTACTTC.

The chain recombines TRBV24-1 with TRBJ2-3; D is possibly TRBD1 (5 bases). The germline gives CDR1 KGHDR, CDR2 SFDVKD. CDR3 length equals 16 residues. V was trimmed by 1 base and J by 5 bases, leaving 15 bases between them. The CDR3 nucleotides are TGTGCCACCAGTGATTTAAGGCAGGGTGGGGTAGATACGCAGTATTTT. Translation: CATSDLRQGGVDTQYF.

The chain carries TRBV5-4 and TRBJ2-3; no reliable D call. CDR3 length: 16 residues. Per germline, CDR1 SGHNT and CDR2 YYREEE (reference sequence). With 1 base removed from V and 1 base from J, the gap between germline ends came to 13 bases. The CDR3 DNA reads as TGTGCCAGCAGCTTGTACGGTGGCGGAGGCACAGATACGCAGTATTTT. Translated: CASSLYGGGGTDTQYF.

The chain joins TRBV7-9 to TRBJ1-1; possibly TRBD1 for D (6 bases). Trimming pared 1 base from V and 4 bases from J, leaving 13 bases between. Germline CDR1 SEHNR, CDR2 FQNEAQ (reference sequence). This CDR3 has 15 residues. The CDR3 protein is CASSLESGAGTEAFF. In DNA form, the CDR3 reads TGTGCCAGCAGCTTAGAGTCAGGGGCCGGCACTGAAGCTTTCTTT.

This clone appeared once. The chain joins TRBV10-2 to TRBJ2-7; 10 nucleotides line up with TRBD1. CDR1 and CDR2 from the germline V gene are WSHSY and SAAADI. The CDR3 consists of 14 residues. Trimming removed 4 bases from V and 5 bases from J; junction bases left unmatched: 5. In nucleotides, the CDR3 is TGCGCCAGCAGTGGGGGGACAGGGGTCGACGAGCAGTACTTC. This codes for CASSGGTGVDEQYF.

The CDR3 DNA reads as TGTGCCAGCAGCCCCGGACTAGCGGGAGTTTTCGGGTACGAGCAGTACTTC. Translated: CASSPGLAGVFGYEQYF. V usage is TRBV3-1 (or the pseudogene TRBV3-2) and J usage is TRBJ2-7, with 13 positions matching TRBD2. The CDR3 has 17 residues. Germline CDR1 and CDR2: LGHDT and YNNKEL (reference sequence). The V and J ends lost 4 bases and 4 bases, in that order; junction bases with no gene match: 10.

The genes are TRBV18 and TRBJ2-3; 7 nucleotides align to TRBD2. Germline lookup yields CDR1 KGHSH and CDR2 LQKENI. The V segment lost 1 base and the J segment 4 bases; nucleotides outside the gene matches: 8. The CDR3 spans 16 residues. CDR3 sequence reads: CASSPRKRGGPDTQYF. The DNA for the CDR3 is TGTGCCAGCTCACCACGGAAGCGGGGTGGCCCAGATACGCAGTATTTT.

J is TRBJ1-3 and V is TRBV12-3 or TRBV12-4; the D gene is possibly TRBD1 (5 bases). V lost 3 bases to trimming and J lost 6 bases, with 9 bases between them. The CDR3 is 13 amino acids. The DNA of the CDR3 is TGTGCCAGCAGTTTTTCAGGGCAAAACACCATATATTTT. Protein sequence: CASSFSGQNTIYF.

This clone was seen only once. One junction end does not reproduce the germline sequence, and a read error may be involved. The DNA for the CDR3 is TGTGCCAGCAGCCCCGTCCATAGCGGGAGCTCCCACGAGCAGTACTTC. As protein: CASSPVHSGSSHEQYF. The chain recombines TRBV5-4 with TRBJ2-7, with 9 positions matching TRBD2. Germline V gene data show CDR1 as SGHNT and CDR2 as YYREEE (reference sequence). This CDR3 comprises 16 residues.

The chain uses TRBV28 and TRBJ1-5, with no clear D. The CDR3 extends over 16 amino acids. V was pared by 5 bases and J by 2 bases, with 16 bases between. The germline CDR1 and CDR2 sequences are MDHEN and SYDVKM. In DNA, the CDR3 is TGTGCCAGCAGTCCCCCCTGGGGAGACGGCAATCAGCCCCAGCATTTT. It yields the protein CASSPPWGDGNQPQHF.

This chain links TRBV7-8 with TRBJ2-7; 7 positions match TRBD1. The CDR3 totals 12 residues. After removal of 5 bases from V and 3 bases from J, the junction contained 1 base not matched to a gene. Per the germline V gene, CDR1 is SGHVS and CDR2 is FQNEAQ. The CDR3 spells CASSDRVYEQYF. The DNA for the CDR3 is TGTGCCAGCAGCGACAGGGTCTACGAGCAGTACTTC.

This clone has only one observation. CDR3 DNA sequence: TGTGCCAGCCATCTCGGGAATAGCAATCAGCCCCAGCATTTT. Translation gives CASHLGNSNQPQHF. The V call is TRBV28, the J call TRBJ1-5; no clear D gene. The CDR3 contains 14 residues. Germline lookup yields CDR1 MDHEN and CDR2 SYDVKM. V lost 8 bases and J 0 bases, leaving 11 bases between the germline ends.

V usage is TRBV4-2 and J usage is TRBJ2-7, with 9 bases lining up with TRBD2. The CDR3 has 17 amino acids. Germline CDR1 and CDR2: LGHNA and YNFKEQ. Losses at the gene ends were 3 bases for V and 0 bases for J; bases not matched to a gene: 9. The CDR3 reads CASSHPSAGGSSYEQYF. In DNA form, the CDR3 reads TGTGCCAGCAGCCACCCCTCAGCGGGAGGCAGCTCCTACGAGCAGTACTTC.

CDR3 sequence: CASSLDSQGRELFF. In DNA form, the CDR3 reads TGTGCCAGCAGCTTGGATTCCCAGGGCAGGGAGCTGTTTTTT. The V gene is TRBV5-6, the J gene TRBJ2-2, with a tentative D call TRBD1 (5 bases). Germline-derived CDR1 and CDR2 are SGHDT and YYEEEE. V was cut by 0 bases and J by 9 bases, with 12 bases left in between. This CDR3 contains 14 residues.

The chain combines TRBV6-6 with TRBJ2-1; 8 nucleotides agree with TRBD2. The germline V gene has CDR1 MNHNY and CDR2 SVGAGI (reference sequence). This CDR3 has 15 residues. With V trimmed by 8 bases and J by 4 bases, 10 bases remained unmatched. The DNA of the CDR3 is TGTGCCAGCTCCTCTCGGGTAGCGGGATACAATGAGCAGTTCTTC. This gives the protein CASSSRVAGYNEQFF.

The gene calls are TRBV5-6 and TRBJ2-5, with TRBD2 matching over 7 bases. This CDR3 is 14 amino acids long. CDR1 is SGHDT and CDR2 is YYEEEE in the germline V gene. V lost 5 bases, J lost 1 base, and 5 bases stayed unmatched. CDR3 in amino acids: CASSRGGFQETQYF. The DNA of the CDR3 is TGTGCCAGCAGTCGCGGGGGTTTCCAAGAGACCCAGTACTTC.

The J gene is TRBJ2-5, the V gene TRBV24-1, with unresolved D. Trimming removed 9 bases from V and 5 bases from J, with 9 bases in between. The CDR3 spans 11 residues. Germline V gene sequence: CDR1 KGHDR, CDR2 SFDVKD. This CDR3 is CATARSETQYF. CDR3 sequence (DNA): TGTGCCACCGCAAGGAGTGAGACCCAGTACTTC.

The genes are TRBV7-8 and TRBJ1-5; tentatively, D is TRBD1 (5 bases). V lost 7 bases and J 6 bases, leaving 13 bases between the germline ends. The CDR3 extends over 13 amino acids. Per the germline V gene, CDR1 is SGHVS and CDR2 is FQNEAQ. CDR3 protein: CASTPGGAQPQHF. In DNA, the CDR3 is TGTGCCAGCACCCCAGGAGGGGCTCAGCCCCAGCATTTT.

This clone was found once. J is TRBJ1-4 and V is TRBV18, with 9 positions matching TRBD1. Germline values: CDR1 KGHSH, CDR2 LQKENI. V shed 6 bases, J shed 3 bases, and the junction held 5 bases outside the gene matches. This CDR3 has 15 amino acids. The CDR3 here is CASSRGQGPNEKLFF. The CDR3 DNA sequence: TGTGCCAGCTCCCGCGGACAGGGGCCTAATGAAAAACTGTTTTTT.

This clone was seen a single time. This chain connects TRBV6-1 to TRBJ2-1; D is unresolved. CDR3 length equals 16 residues. Germline V gene lookup returns CDR1 MNHNS and CDR2 SASEGT. V was trimmed by 3 bases and J by 1 base, leaving 13 bases between them. The CDR3 sequence: CASSDRPPRSYNEQFF. DNA of the CDR3: TGTGCCAGCAGTGACCGACCCCCGAGGTCCTACAATGAGCAGTTCTTC.

The chain couples TRBV11-2 to TRBJ1-2, with D hard to call. V lost 7 bases and J lost 6, with 12 bases in between. Germline-derived CDR1 and CDR2 are SGHAT and FQNNGV. The CDR3 sequence is 12 residues long. The CDR3 coding sequence is TGTGCCAGCACTCTAGGGCGGGATGGCTACACCTTC. It specifies CASTLGRDGYTF.

The chain is built from TRBV24-1 and TRBJ2-1; tentatively, D is TRBD2 (6 bases). With 6 bases removed from V and 7 bases from J, the gap between germline ends came to 12 bases. Germline V gives CDR1 KGHDR, CDR2 SFDVKD. The CDR3 length is 13 residues. The CDR3 region has the DNA TGTGCCACCAGTATGGTGGGGAGGAATGAGCAGTTCTTC. Its translation: CATSMVGRNEQFF.

The CDR3 DNA reads as TGTGCCAGCAGTTTCCCCGTTCCAACTAATGAAAAACTGTTTTTT. Protein: CASSFPVPTNEKLFF. This chain connects TRBV28 to TRBJ1-4; D is ambiguous. Trimming left V 3 bases short and J 0 bases short, with 8 bases between. CDR1 and CDR2 (germline): MDHEN, SYDVKM. CDR3 length equals 15 residues.

The table lists this clone with a count of one. This sequence joins TRBV18 and TRBJ2-1; 7 bases are shared with TRBD1. Germline CDR1 KGHSH, CDR2 LQKENI. Germline trimming cut 5 bases from V and 6 bases from J; bases unmatched to any gene: 4. This CDR3 is built from 13 residues. The CDR3 is CASSNRDSNEQFF. In nucleotides, the CDR3 is TGTGCCAGCTCAAACAGGGACAGCAATGAGCAGTTCTTC.

The CDR3 spells CASAVGVAPRETQYF. CDR3 in DNA: TGTGCCAGTGCCGTGGGCGTGGCCCCCCGAGAGACCCAGTACTTC. The chain employs TRBV7-8 and TRBJ2-5; no reliable D call. The CDR3 is made up of 15 amino acids. CDR1 is SGHVS, CDR2 FQNEAQ, per germline. The ends were cut back, 9 bases at V and 4 bases at J, with 21 bases in the middle.